This TCR beta chain was observed in a study of OX40 agonist ivuxolimab in advanced cancers. At the level of the study: Prior therapy, whether anti-PD-1, anti-PD-L1 or anti-CTLA-4, was allowed, and under 50% had some.

If patients had autoimmune disease history or systemic immunosuppression, they were excluded. The length of the CDR3 is 13 residues. The germline V and J ends were trimmed by 6 bases and 7 bases, with 10 bases remaining between them. Per germline, CDR1 SEHNR and CDR2 FQNEAQ (reference sequence). This clone was observed a few times. Libraries were prepared by immunoSEQ multiplex PCR; TCRdb keeps only in-frame clonotypes and omits some of them. The data contain roughly 69,000 clones, around 90% of them singletons. This sequence joins TRBV7-9 and TRBJ1-6; D is unresolved. This specimen consisted of CD4+ or CD8+ T cells sorted from blood, obtained in a trial of the OX40 agonist ivuxolimab. The receptor was isolated from an adult with an advanced solid tumor such as melanoma, head and neck, liver or kidney cancer. CDR3 amino acids: CASRRTENSPLHF. The CDR3, as DNA: TGTGCCAGCAGACGGACGGAAAATTCACCCCTCCACTTT.